Below, one T cell receptor beta chain is given with its context. The data are from a study of T-cell reconstitution after alpha-beta-depleted transplantation in children. Preparing the TCRbeta library involved the use of unique molecular identifiers. TCRdb passed the PCR reads through MiXCR, listing each CDR3 protein once. The data contain 580,000 or so distinct CDR3 sequences, 23% of them singletons. Between the trimmed V and J ends, which lost 8 bases and 9 bases, there was a span of 20 bases. The germline V gene encodes CDR1 SQVTM and CDR2 ANQGSEA. The CDR3 is 13 amino acids. The source is a boy younger than two who had a stem cell transplant for acute myeloid leukemia, so the T cells may come from the graft donor. The sample was PBMCs, mostly from graft donor cells, taken 360 days after TCRalphabeta/CD19-depleted stem cell transplant. This rearrangement joins TRBV29-1 to TRBJ2-1, with D tentatively TRBD1 (6 bases). Here the CDR3 DNA reads TGCAGCCCCGAGAGGGACAAAGGTAGTGAGCAGTTCTTC. Its translation: CSPERDKGSEQFF.